This entry is about one T cell receptor (beta chain). Germline lookup yields CDR1 LNHDA and CDR2 SQIVND (reference sequence). Trimming left V 10 bases short and J 4 bases short, with 12 bases between. This CDR3 has 12 amino acids. In the original analysis: Cell counts per sample came from amplifying reference gene primers. The data were produced by immunoSEQ multiplex PCR, yet TCRdb's version contains in-frame clones alone and is incomplete. The DNA was the basis for D and trimming; V, J and clone size are from that table. The data contain about 170,000 clones, 88% of them singletons. This entry comes from a study of blood T cell repertoires in COVID-19. Turning to the study itself: Samples representing acute and convalescent COVID-19 were sourced from the United States, Italy and Spain. T cells, B-cell-depleted T cells, or PBMCs provided the cDNA or gDNA that served as material.

The J gene is TRBJ2-3, the V gene TRBV19; maybe TRBD1 (6 bases). The clonotype comes from a man aged 50 to 59 who had recovered from COVID-19. What was sequenced was peripheral blood. CDR3 nucleotides: TGTGCCACAGGGGTTTCAGCAGATACGCAGTATTTT. It specifies CATGVSADTQYF.